The present TCR beta chain was sequenced within a study of CD8+CD57+ T cells in acquired aplastic anemia listed by TCRdb under 2018. For the wider study: DNA extracted from sorted CD4+ and CD8+ cells had a mean of roughly 3.3 ug, with a range of roughly 0.17 to 27.4 ug. An average of approximately 10 million reads for CD4+ cells and 11 million or so reads for CD8+ cells was obtained from healthy donor samples.

What the authors observed across the whole study: Around 27 CD8+ CDR3 sequences were found to be shared between patients and controls, but these sequences appeared to be highly expressed in patients and within the immunodominant clones of the patients. Between patients and healthy controls, no significant difference in CD8+ Simpson's diversity was found (P=0.060).

Regarding this clonotype: Its antigen remains unidentified. Per-nucleotide qualities are absent, and no much larger clonotype sits a single base away.

TCR repertoires of sorted CD4+ and CD8+ blood T cells from severe aplastic anemia patients and healthy subjects were deep-sequenced in the study. Ficoll-Paque density gradient centrifugation was used to isolate peripheral blood mononuclear cells. Before DNA extraction, CD4+ and CD8+ T cells were sorted by FACS or by magnetic beads. Based on the germline V gene (reference sequence), the CDR1 and CDR2 sequences are LNHDA and SQIVND. The cysteine opens and the phenylalanine closes a CDR3 of 15 amino acids. Kept here is only the CDR3 DNA, which spans 45 bases and is read in frame from base 1. Relative to germline, V is 3 bases shorter and J is 0 bases shorter, with 11 bases between their ends. Genomic DNA was used as template for profiling of TCR beta VDJ combinations and CDR3 sequences. TCR repertoire sequencing was run on an Illumina HiSeq 2000. The paper's processing steps were these. TRBV/TRBJ rearrangement plots, CDR3 size and DJ length profiles, and Simpson's diversity index were used to assess repertoires. The most abundant DNA sequence in the deep sequencing data was taken as the immunodominant clone. CDR3 amino acid sequences were screened for sharing across subjects and were compared with published repertoires and the VDJdb database. TCRdb's own reprocessing of the public reads used fastp at Q25 and MiXCR and kept productive beta chains. Every CDR3 protein is listed once, alongside the most common genes and DNA of its rows. It is TCRdb's table, rather than the study itself, that gives the V and J calls and clone size. This sample lists some 180,000 distinct CDR3 sequences; roughly half were detected once. Approximately 2.9% of the sample lies in the top ten.

The clonotype was recovered from a human donor in good health. The V and J segments used are TRBV19 and TRBJ1-1, with TRBD1 as a weak D call on 5 bases. The sample consisted of sorted CD4+, CD8+, or CD8+CD57+ T cells (not recorded which) from PBMCs. The nucleotides are TGTGCCAGTAGTATGAGAGGACACTTGAACACTGAAGCTTTCTTT. It translates as CASSMRGHLNTEAFF.